This T cell receptor (beta chain) was documented in a study of OX40 agonist ivuxolimab in advanced cancers. Study overall: The study enrolled dose-escalation patients with hepatocellular carcinoma, melanoma, renal cell or head and neck cancer.

Broader study findings: The investigators did not determine what antigen specificity the expanded peripheral T cells had. On average, CD8+ T cells showed a greater number of expanded clones than CD4+. Clonal expansion was among the lowest in partial responders at 0.1-3.0 mg/kg, especially CD8+.

Comment on this clone: Its antigen is as yet unknown.

Some clones are missing from TCRdb's copy, which holds only in-frame ones; the method was immunoSEQ multiplex PCR. The sample consists of over 95,000 clones, 90% to 97% of them appearing once. Germline CDR1 and CDR2: MNHEY and SMNVEV (reference sequence). The V and J ends lost 2 bases and 10 bases, in that order; junction bases with no gene match: 2. This CDR3 contains 12 residues. The clonotype was recovered from an adult with an advanced solid tumor such as melanoma, head and neck, liver or kidney cancer. The chain carries TRBV27 and TRBJ2-1, with 7 bases lining up with TRBD2. The sample was CD4+ or CD8+ T cells sorted from blood, taken in a trial of the OX40 agonist ivuxolimab. The CDR3 region is CASSLPAGEQFF. CDR3 bases: TGTGCCAGCAGTTTACCAGCGGGGGAGCAGTTCTTC.